The 32 T cell receptor beta chains below all came from one sample that was sequenced in a study of blood T cells in healthy people across ages. The authors ran a second PCR of about 6 to 11 cycles using a sample-barcoded 5' primer and a J-beta primer mix. MiXCR, run by TCRdb on the 5' RACE reads, gives a single entry per CDR3 protein. The data contain roughly 1,800,000 distinct CDR3 sequences, 40% to 55% of them singletons. The sequencing input was blood. Receptors originate from a middle-aged woman in good health.

This chain connects TRBV9 to TRBJ2-1, with TRBD2 matching over 7 bases. The CDR3 has 16 amino acids. V shed 4 bases and J 7 bases; nucleotides not matched to a gene: 14. From germline, CDR1 is SGDLS and CDR2 YYNGEE. This CDR3 reads CASSPISSGVGNEQFF. The CDR3 DNA reads as TGTGCCAGCAGCCCCATATCGAGCGGGGTAGGTAATGAGCAGTTCTTC. The whole variable domain, remainder taken from reference TRBV9 and TRBJ2-1, is DSGVTQTPKHLITATGQRVTLRCSPRSGDLSVYWYQQSLDQGLQFLIQYYNGEERAKGNILERFSAQQFPDLHSELNLSSLELGDSALYFCASSPISSGVGNEQFFGPGTRLTVL.

The chain is built from TRBV5-5 and TRBJ2-1, with TRBD1 matching 8 bases. This CDR3 region has 15 residues. Germline V gene lookup returns CDR1 SGHKS and CDR2 YYEKEE (reference sequence). Germline trimming cut 2 bases from V and 9 bases from J; bases unmatched to any gene: 10. The chain's CDR3 is CASSLAGGAVGEQFF. The CDR3 coding sequence is TGTGCCAGCAGCTTAGCAGGGGGCGCAGTTGGTGAGCAGTTCTTC. The entire variable domain, with the rest obtained from reference TRBV5-5 and TRBJ2-1, is as follows: DAGVTQSPTHLIKTRGQQVTLRCSPISGHKSVSWYQQVLGQGPQFIFQYYEKEERGRGNFPDRFSARQFPNYSSELNVNALLLGDSALYLCASSLAGGAVGEQFFGPGTRLTVL.

The CDR3 here is CASSLYSGDQPQHF. DNA of the CDR3: TGTGCCAGCAGCTTATACAGTGGGGATCAGCCCCAGCATTTT. The chain is built from TRBV7-2 and TRBJ1-5; D is unclear. This CDR3 comprises 14 residues. Germline V CDR1 and CDR2: SGHTA, FQGNSA. V was clipped by 2 bases and J by 5 bases, with 10 bases between them.

In its sample, this clonotype was seen once. This chain links TRBV9 with TRBJ2-2; D not resolved. V was clipped by 6 bases and J by 3 bases, with 6 bases between them. CDR1 is SGDLS and CDR2 is YYNGEE in the germline V gene. The CDR3 extends over 12 amino acids. The CDR3 reads CASMRYTGELFF. The CDR3 nucleotides read TGTGCCAGCATGAGGTACACCGGGGAGCTGTTTTTT.

This clonotype showed up just a few times. The chain carries TRBV15 and TRBJ2-4; D is unresolved. Germline V CDR1 and CDR2: LNHNV, YYDKDF (reference sequence). Trimming cost V 0 bases and J 8 bases, with 5 bases left between them. The CDR3 is made up of 12 amino acids. CDR3 protein: CATSRESDIQYF. The CDR3 region has the DNA TGTGCCACCAGCAGAGAAAGCGACATTCAGTACTTC.

This clonotype was observed a few times. The chain links TRBV6-2 or TRBV6-3 to TRBJ2-7; the D call may be TRBD1 or TRBD2 (6 bases each). CDR3 length equals 14 residues. V lost 10 bases, J lost 0 bases, and 16 bases lay in between. CDR1 and CDR2 from the germline V gene are MNHEY and SVGEGT. Here the CDR3 reads CATQDWGASYEQYF. In DNA, the CDR3 is TGTGCCACCCAAGACTGGGGGGCCTCCTACGAGCAGTACTTC.

This clonotype was seen a handful of times. The chain uses TRBV4-2 and TRBJ2-5; 7 nucleotides agree with TRBD2. The germline V gene encodes CDR1 LGHNA and CDR2 YNFKEQ. V was clipped by 4 bases and J by 3 bases; unmatched bases: 5. The CDR3 length is 14 residues. For the CDR3, the DNA is TGTGCCAGCAGCCGAAGACGGGGGGAAGAGACCCAGTACTTC. It is translated as CASSRRRGEETQYF.

This clonotype was recorded a few times. V usage is TRBV6-5 and J usage is TRBJ2-7, with TRBD2 identical over 9 bases. Trimming cost V 6 bases and J 1 base; bases outside gene matches: 7. CDR3 length: 15 residues. Germline CDR1 MNHEY, CDR2 SVGAGI. In nucleotides, the CDR3 is TGTGCCAGCAGCACAAGCGGGGGGTCGTCCTACGAGCAGTACTTC. Protein product: CASSTSGGSSYEQYF.

V is TRBV10-3 and J is TRBJ2-5; 12 bases are shared with TRBD2. This CDR3 has 16 residues. Germline lookup yields CDR1 ENHRY and CDR2 SYGVKD. The ends lost 3 bases at V and 2 bases at J; junction bases unmatched: 4. This chain's CDR3 is CAISDPGTSGQETQYF. The CDR3 DNA reads TGTGCCATCAGTGATCCCGGGACTAGCGGGCAAGAGACCCAGTACTTC.

CDR3 sequence (DNA): TGCAGTGCTAGAGGATCCGAAGCCAAAAACATTCAGTACTTC. Protein: CSARGSEAKNIQYF. V and J are TRBV20-1 and TRBJ2-4; the D is unclear. The CDR3 has 14 amino acids. V lost 1 base and J lost 0, with 7 bases in between. The germline CDR1 and CDR2 sequences are DFQATT and SNEGSKA (reference sequence).

The chain joins TRBV11-2 to TRBJ2-3, with 12 bases lining up with TRBD2. This CDR3 spans 16 amino acids. Germline loops: CDR1 SGHAT, CDR2 FQNNGV. The V and J ends lost 3 bases and 5 bases, in that order; junction bases with no gene match: 6. CDR3 amino acids: CASSFSSGGGLDTQYF. In DNA, the CDR3 is TGTGCCAGCAGCTTTTCTAGCGGGGGGGGTTTAGATACGCAGTATTTT.

This clonotype was detected a few times. V and J are TRBV6-2 or TRBV6-3 and TRBJ1-2; D unresolved. V was trimmed by 0 bases and J by 1 base, leaving 12 bases between them. The CDR3 runs to 16 residues. Germline V gene data show CDR1 as MNHEY and CDR2 as SVGEGT. In DNA form, the CDR3 reads TGTGCCAGCAGTTACTCTTCGGGCGGGATTAACTATGGCTACACCTTC. Translation gives CASSYSSGGINYGYTF.

The chain couples TRBV5-1 to TRBJ2-3, with D possibly being TRBD2 (5 bases). CDR3 size: 14 residues. Trimming removed 4 bases from V and 6 bases from J, with 15 bases in between. From germline, CDR1 is SGHRS and CDR2 YFSETQ. DNA for the CDR3: TGCGCCAGCAGCACGGAGGTGGTTGAGGATACGCAGTATTTT. Protein: CASSTEVVEDTQYF. Using reference TRBV5-1 and TRBJ2-3 for the parts outside the CDR3, the full variable domain is KAGVTQTPRYLIKTRGQQVTLSCSPISGHRSVSWYQQTPGQGLQFLFEYFSETQRNKGNFPGRFSGRQFSNSRSEMNVSTLELGDSALYLCASSTEVVEDTQYFGPGTRLTVL.

The J gene is TRBJ2-2, the V gene TRBV4-3; maybe TRBD1 (6 bases). Germline CDR1 and CDR2: LGHNA and YSLEER. V lost 3 bases and J 0 bases, leaving 11 bases between the germline ends. There are 16 residues in the CDR3. The CDR3 sequence is CASSHRQGTNTGELFF. The CDR3 region has the DNA TGCGCCAGCAGCCATCGCCAGGGGACGAACACCGGGGAGCTGTTTTTT.

V usage is TRBV20-1 and J usage is TRBJ1-5; 8 bases are shared with TRBD1. In germline, CDR1 is DFQATT, CDR2 SNEGSKA (reference sequence). Unmatched junction bases numbered 7, after V lost 6 bases and J lost 0 bases. There are 15 residues in the CDR3. DNA of the CDR3: TGCAGTGCCCTGCAGGGGGCGGATAGCAATCAGCCCCAGCATTTT. This codes for CSALQGADSNQPQHF.

This clonotype came up once. The CDR3 bases are TGTGCCATCAGTGAGTCGCCGACTCAGGCCGCAGGGTTCTTC. It is translated as CAISESPTQAAGFF. The chain combines TRBV10-3 with TRBJ2-1; D call uncertain. The CDR3 runs 14 residues. Trimming shortened V by 0 bases and J by 15 bases, and 18 bases separated the two germline ends. Germline CDR1 reads ENHRY; CDR2 reads SYGVKD.

In this sample, this clonotype turned up a few times. The chain has TRBV20-1 and TRBJ2-7; D perhaps matches TRBD2 (6 bases). Germline CDR1 reads DFQATT; CDR2 reads SNEGSKA (reference sequence). This CDR3 has 13 residues. V was pared by 2 bases and J by 0 bases, with 8 bases between. CDR3: CSARLSGSYEQYF. The CDR3 region has the DNA TGCAGTGCTAGACTTAGCGGCTCCTACGAGCAGTACTTC.

This sequence joins TRBV7-9 and TRBJ2-3; D is perhaps TRBD2 (6 bases). V gave up 1 base and J gave up 3 bases, with 14 bases separating them. This CDR3 contains 16 residues. Germline values: CDR1 SEHNR, CDR2 FQNEAQ (reference sequence). This chain's CDR3 is CASSLEAGLATDTQYF. The DNA for the CDR3 is TGTGCCAGCAGCTTAGAGGCGGGCCTAGCGACAGATACGCAGTATTTT. The full variable domain, its missing parts supplied by reference TRBV7-9 and TRBJ2-3, is DTGVSQNPRHKITKRGQNVTFRCDPISEHNRLYWYRQTLGQGPEFLTYFQNEAQLEKSRLLSDRFSAERPKGSFSTLEIQRTEQGDSAMYLCASSLEAGLATDTQYFGPGTRLTVL.

The sample holds a few counts of this clonotype. The chain links TRBV5-1 to TRBJ2-5; maybe TRBD2 (5 bases). Germline CDR1 is SGHRS and CDR2 is YFSETQ. There are 13 residues in the CDR3. Trimming took off 5 bases at V and 3 bases at J, with 11 bases between the two ends. This CDR3 reads CASSTGFKETQYF. Written as DNA, the CDR3 is TGCGCCAGCAGTACGGGATTTAAAGAGACCCAGTACTTC. The complete variable domain, with remaining parts taken from reference TRBV5-1 and TRBJ2-5, reads KAGVTQTPRYLIKTRGQQVTLSCSPISGHRSVSWYQQTPGQGLQFLFEYFSETQRNKGNFPGRFSGRQFSNSRSEMNVSTLELGDSALYLCASSTGFKETQYFGPGTRLLVL.

V and J are TRBV28 and TRBJ2-7; D not resolved. There are 14 residues in the CDR3. The germline V and J ends were trimmed by 3 bases and 0 bases, with 9 bases remaining between them. From germline, CDR1 is MDHEN and CDR2 SYDVKM. CDR3 DNA: TGTGCCAGCAGTTTCAAGGTCAACTCCTACGAGCAGTACTTC. Residues: CASSFKVNSYEQYF.

Concerning this clonotype itself: Just one base apart from a much larger clone, this may be a read error. The gene calls are TRBV12-3 or TRBV12-4 and TRBJ2-3; 9 bases are shared with TRBD2. This CDR3 comprises 14 residues. The CDR3 DNA reads TGTGCCGGCAGTACGGGACTAGCCACAGATACGCAGTATTTT. Translation gives CAGSTGLATDTQYF.

The chain carries TRBV18 and TRBJ2-3; perhaps TRBD1 as D (6 bases). CDR1 and CDR2 (germline): KGHSH, LQKENI. This CDR3 spans 13 amino acids. The ends were cut back, 0 bases at V and 8 bases at J, with 9 bases in the middle. DNA for the CDR3: TGTGCCAGCTCACCACCGGGGGCCCGTACGCAGTATTTT. Translated, it gives CASSPPGARTQYF.

The table lists this clonotype with a count of one. This rearrangement joins TRBV29-1 to TRBJ1-4; unclear D gene. Trimming removed 6 bases from V and 3 bases from J, with 8 bases in between. Germline V gene lookup returns CDR1 SQVTM and CDR2 ANQGSEA. The CDR3 loop spans 12 amino acids. The DNA for the CDR3 is TGCAGCGTGAGAGGGTCTAATGAAAAACTGTTTTTT. Protein product: CSVRGSNEKLFF.

The CDR3 is CASSPGRIGDYGYTF. The CDR3 DNA reads as TGTGCCAGCAGCCCTGGTAGGATCGGGGACTATGGCTACACCTTC. The chain couples TRBV7-2 to TRBJ1-2; the D is unclear. Germline CDR1 SGHTA, CDR2 FQGNSA. CDR3 length equals 15 residues. Between the trimmed V and J ends, which lost 5 bases and 3 bases, there was a span of 16 bases. Based on the CDR3 plus reference TRBV7-2 and TRBJ1-2, the full variable domain is GAGVSQSPSNKVTEKGKDVELRCDPISGHTALYWYRQSLGQGLEFLIYFQGNSAPDKSGLPSDRFSAERTGGSVSTLTIQRTQQEDSAVYLCASSPGRIGDYGYTFGSGTRLTVV.

This chain joins TRBV20-1 and TRBJ1-6; TRBD1 matches at 7 bases. Germline lookup yields CDR1 DFQATT and CDR2 SNEGSKA (reference sequence). This CDR3 comprises 16 residues. V was pared by 2 bases and J by 4 bases, with 8 bases of the junction left unmatched. CDR3 amino acids: CSARTTTGPYNSPLHF. The CDR3 DNA follows: TGCAGTGCTAGAACCACGACAGGGCCGTATAATTCACCCCTCCACTTT.

This clonotype was detected only once. The chain is built from TRBV20-1 and TRBJ2-3; D remains ambiguous. The germline V gene has CDR1 DFQATT and CDR2 SNEGSKA (reference sequence). Trimming pared 6 bases from V and 0 bases from J, leaving 10 bases between. This CDR3 spans 13 amino acids. CDR3 in amino acids: CSATRTSTDTQYF. The CDR3 nucleotides are TGCAGTGCCACGCGAACTAGCACAGATACGCAGTATTTT.

V usage is TRBV7-2 and J usage is TRBJ2-3; 8 positions agree with TRBD2. This CDR3 is 15 amino acids long. With V trimmed by 4 bases and J by 5 bases, 8 bases remained unmatched. Germline V gene sequence: CDR1 SGHTA, CDR2 FQGNSA. The CDR3 DNA sequence: TGTGCCAGCAGCTCGACGCGGGGGGACCGAGATACGCAGTATTTT. It encodes CASSSTRGDRDTQYF. Full variable domain (rest looked up from reference TRBV7-2 and TRBJ2-3): GAGVSQSPSNKVTEKGKDVELRCDPISGHTALYWYRQSLGQGLEFLIYFQGNSAPDKSGLPSDRFSAERTGGSVSTLTIQRTQQEDSAVYLCASSSTRGDRDTQYFGPGTRLTVL.

Many counts were recorded for this clonotype. The rearrangement links TRBV7-9 to TRBJ2-4; tentative D call: TRBD1 (5 bases). CDR3 length: 13 residues. V lost 5 bases and J lost 8, with 13 bases in between. Germline lookup yields CDR1 SEHNR and CDR2 FQNEAQ (reference sequence). This CDR3 is CASSPRGEDIQYF. The DNA for the CDR3 is TGTGCCAGCAGCCCTAGGGGCGAGGACATTCAGTACTTC.

The chain uses TRBV6-2 or TRBV6-3 and TRBJ2-3; D gene unclear. The CDR3 runs to 19 residues. The ends were cut back, 3 bases at V and 4 bases at J, with 26 bases in the middle. Germline V gene data show CDR1 as MNHEY and CDR2 as SVGEGT. The DNA for the CDR3 is TGTGCCAGCAGTTATGGGAAAAGTGTGGGTCGGGCCCTCGCAGATACGCAGTATTTT. Translated: CASSYGKSVGRALADTQYF.

This sequence joins TRBV28 and TRBJ1-2, with 7 bases fitting TRBD1. This CDR3 spans 15 amino acids. Germline values: CDR1 MDHEN, CDR2 SYDVKM. V trimming: 5 bases; J trimming: 2 bases; junction bases outside the gene matches: 8. The CDR3 is CASSAQGGQNYGYTF. CDR3 bases: TGTGCCAGCAGTGCCCAAGGGGGCCAGAACTATGGCTACACCTTC.

This clonotype was recorded a few times. The chain recombines TRBV9 with TRBJ2-3; D may correspond to TRBD1 or TRBD2 (5 bases each). Germline lookup yields CDR1 SGDLS and CDR2 YYNGEE. Trimming shortened V by 1 base and J by 2 bases, and 17 bases separated the two germline ends. The CDR3 contains 17 residues. CDR3 nucleotides: TGTGCCAGCAGCGTAAGTGATAACGTGGGGGTCACAGATACGCAGTATTTT. Translating it yields CASSVSDNVGVTDTQYF.

This clonotype was recorded a few times. The chain recombines TRBV6-5 with TRBJ1-2; D gene ambiguous. Trimming cost V 0 bases and J 7 bases, with 12 bases left between them. Per the germline V gene, CDR1 is MNHEY and CDR2 is SVGAGI. The CDR3 spans 14 residues. The CDR3 DNA is TGTGCCAGCAGTTACTCTGGGGTGCTCGGTGGCTACACCTTC. Translating it yields CASSYSGVLGGYTF.